Given below is one T cell receptor beta chain in context. Its specificity is not known. Germline V lookup: CDR1 MNHEY, CDR2 SMNVEV (reference sequence). This CDR3 comprises 14 residues. V shed 6 bases and J 7 bases; nucleotides not matched to a gene: 2. This sample stems from a study of OX40 agonist ivuxolimab in advanced cancers. At the level of the study: Three patients got partial responses; one had hepatocellular carcinoma and two had cutaneous melanoma. Findings and limits, study-wide: CD4+ and CD8+ blood T cells expanded clonally by week 6 at 0.1 to 3.0 mg/kg. Certain nonresponders additionally had low normalized T-cell clonal expansion.

Sequencing was performed with immunoSEQ multiplex PCR; in TCRdb, only in-frame clones are kept and a portion is missing. The sample lists thousands of clones; around three quarters were seen once. Blood sampling took place at baseline, cycle 4 day 1, and cycle 7 day 1. The material was CD4+ or CD8+ T cells sorted from blood, obtained in a trial of the OX40 agonist ivuxolimab. The clonotype originates from an adult with an advanced solid tumor such as melanoma, head and neck, liver or kidney cancer. V is TRBV27 and J is TRBJ2-2; TRBD2 matches at 13 bases. CDR3 residues: CASRLAGGVGELFF. In DNA, the CDR3 is TGTGCCAGCAGACTAGCGGGAGGGGTCGGGGAGCTGTTTTTT.